Listed below are T cell receptor beta chains from one sample, sequenced in a study of T-cell memory formation after mild COVID-19. Each CDR3 protein gets one entry after TCRdb re-called the 5' RACE reads with MiXCR. The table has around 300,000 distinct CDR3 sequences, 18% seen once. The sequencing sample was made of PBMCs or a T cell subset sorted from them (not recorded which). The receptor source for this set is a man between 18 and 29 years old who had mild COVID-19 (a few samples of this study predate the infection). Cell type and time point are not known. CDR3s include the opening cysteine and the closing phenylalanine or tryptophan. D genes are given only for firm matches. Expanded clones get a size class; other rows say once, few or many, or leave the size out.

d_call	v_call	j_call	clone_size	cdr3_nt	cdr3_aa
-	TRBV10-2	TRBJ2-3	-	TGCGCCAGCACCCTCTCGGGCACAGATACGCAGTATTTT	CASTLSGTDTQYF
-	TRBV6-2/TRBV6-3	TRBJ1-1	-	TGTGCCAGCAGTGGATGGGACGCGGGAGTGACTGAAGCTTTCTTT	CASSGWDAGVTEAFF
-	TRBV6-5	TRBJ2-1	many	TGTGCCAGCAGTTACTCCAACTACAATGAGCAGTTCTTC	CASSYSNYNEQFF
-	TRBV28	TRBJ1-2	few	TGTGCCAGCAGTTTTGGGGTCAGGGATGGCTACACCTTC	CASSFGVRDGYTF
TRBD2	TRBV12-3/TRBV12-4	TRBJ2-5	few	TGTGCCAGCAATCCGAGCGGGGGATCCCAAGAGACCCAGTACTTC	CASNPSGGSQETQYF
TRBD1	TRBV6-1	TRBJ2-5	-	TGTGCCAGCAGTGACAGGGGGCAAGAGACCCAGTACTTC	CASSDRGQETQYF
-	TRBV12-3/TRBV12-4	TRBJ2-7	few	TGTGCCAGCAGTCTAGGAACGGAACGGTACTTC	CASSLGTERYF
-	TRBV11-3	TRBJ2-3	few	TGTGCCAGCAGCCTGACCCAGGGTACGGCTACGCAGTATTTT	CASSLTQGTATQYF
TRBD1	TRBV4-1	TRBJ2-2	many	TGCGCCAGCAGCCGCCACTCTGGACAGGGGGCGTCCGGGGAGCTGTTTTTT	CASSRHSGQGASGELFF
-	TRBV27	TRBJ2-7	few	TGTGCCAGCAGTTTCGGCTATCCCTACGAGCAGTACTTC	CASSFGYPYEQYF
TRBD2	TRBV4-1	TRBJ2-7	-	TGCGCCAGCAGCCAAGAAGAAACTAGCGGGGGGTTCTACGAGCAGTACTTC	CASSQEETSGGFYEQYF
-	TRBV27	TRBJ2-7	many	TGTGCCAGCTGGGACCGCCAAACACCCTACGAGCAGTACTTC	CASWDRQTPYEQYF
-	TRBV5-5	TRBJ2-1	few	TGTGCCAGCAGCGAGAGGGATGGCAATGAGCAGTTCTTC	CASSERDGNEQFF
-	TRBV5-1	TRBJ1-1	few	TGCGCCAGCAGCTGGGGGGAGGGATACACTGAAGCTTTCTTT	CASSWGEGYTEAFF
-	TRBV19	TRBJ1-2	-	TGTGCCAGTAGTAAAATAGGAGGGAGCTATGGCTACACCTTC	CASSKIGGSYGYTF
TRBD2	TRBV6-4	TRBJ2-1	few	TGTGCCAGCAGTGACTCCCTAGCGGAACACAATGAGCAGTTCTTC	CASSDSLAEHNEQFF
-	TRBV19	TRBJ1-4	once	TGTGCCAGTAGTCGTCAGGGGAGGGAAAAACTGTTTTTT	CASSRQGREKLFF
TRBD1	TRBV11-1	TRBJ2-1	-	TGTGCCAGCAGCTCCGACAGGGGGAGTAATGAGCAGTTCTTC	CASSSDRGSNEQFF
-	TRBV6-4	TRBJ2-5	few	TGTGCCAGCAGTGACGGCCTGGGGGAGACCCAGTACTTC	CASSDGLGETQYF
-	TRBV5-8	TRBJ1-6	few	TGTGCCAGCAGCTTGCCGCGCAATTCACCCCTCCACTTT	CASSLPRNSPLHF
TRBD2	TRBV6-5	TRBJ2-3	-	TGTGCCAGCAGCGAACCGCGGGGGACGGGCACAGATACGCAGTATTTT	CASSEPRGTGTDTQYF
-	TRBV7-2	TRBJ2-3	-	TGTGCCAGCAGTTCTCAGGGAGCAGATACGCAGTATTTT	CASSSQGADTQYF
TRBD2	TRBV10-3	TRBJ2-5	few	TGTGCCATCAGTGGCGGGGGGGTCCAAGAGACCCAGTACTTC	CAISGGGVQETQYF
TRBD1	TRBV4-3	TRBJ2-1	many	TGCGCCAGCAGCCAAGACTGGCGACAGGGATACAATGAGCAGTTCTTC	CASSQDWRQGYNEQFF
-	TRBV20-1	TRBJ1-1	-	TGCAGTGCTAGAGATTACCTCGAAAACACTGAAGCTTTCTTT	CSARDYLENTEAFF
TRBD1	TRBV11-2	TRBJ1-1	-	TGTGCCAGCAGCCCGGCCAGGGGGACTGAAGCTTTCTTT	CASSPARGTEAFF
-	TRBV19	TRBJ2-1	many	TGTGCCAGTAGTTCAGACGCCGGTAAGGGACATTATGAGCAGTTCTTC	CASSSDAGKGHYEQFF
TRBD1	TRBV7-2	TRBJ1-2	-	TGTGCCAGCAGCCCCCGACAGGGGGCAGATGGCTACACCTTC	CASSPRQGADGYTF
TRBD2	TRBV20-1	TRBJ2-1	few	TGCAGTGCTCGTGCCCCCCCACTAGCGGGGGGCTTTAACAATGAGCAGTTCTTC	CSARAPPLAGGFNNEQFF
-	TRBV7-3	TRBJ2-5	few	TGTGCCAGCAGTACCGGGGGCGCAGAGACCCAGTACTTC	CASSTGGAETQYF
TRBD1	TRBV10-1	TRBJ1-5	-	TGCGCCAGCATCAAATGGACAGGGATTCTACAGACCCGGAGGGACCAGCCCCAGCATTTT	CASIKWTGILQTRRDQPQHF
-	TRBV20-1	TRBJ1-2	-	TGCAGTGCTCACTACCCGGAAAACTATGGCTACACCTTC	CSAHYPENYGYTF
TRBD1	TRBV18	TRBJ2-5	-	TGTGCCAGCTCACCACCCGGCAGGGGGCCCCAAGAGACCCAGTACTTC	CASSPPGRGPQETQYF
-	TRBV14	TRBJ1-1	many	TGTGCCAGCAGCCACCTGATCCGGGACGAGTTTACTGAAGCTTTCTTT	CASSHLIRDEFTEAFF
-	TRBV10-3	TRBJ2-1	many	TGTGCCAGCGGGACTTACAATGAGCAGTTCTTC	CASGTYNEQFF
-	TRBV5-1	TRBJ2-4	-	TGCGCCAGCAGCTTAACCTCTACCGGGGGCAACATTCAGTACTTC	CASSLTSTGGNIQYF
-	TRBV4-1	TRBJ2-1	-	TGCGCCAGCAGCCAAGATAGTAGAGCCCATGTCAATGAGCAGTTCTTC	CASSQDSRAHVNEQFF
-	TRBV11-2	TRBJ1-4	-	TGTGCCAGCAGCCCTAGACAGTTATTTAATGAAAAACTGTTTTTT	CASSPRQLFNEKLFF
-	TRBV11-2	TRBJ2-3	-	TGTGCCAGCAGCCCCCCCCTAGGGGATACGCAGTATTTT	CASSPPLGDTQYF
TRBD1	TRBV20-1	TRBJ2-1	-	TGCAGTGCCGGCCGGGACAGGGCCTACAATGAGCAGTTCTTC	CSAGRDRAYNEQFF
-	TRBV7-9	TRBJ2-1	few	TGTGCCAGCAGCCGTTCTAACGGGCCGAGCTCCTACAATGAGCAGTTCTTC	CASSRSNGPSSYNEQFF
-	TRBV7-9	TRBJ1-1	-	TGTGCCAGCAGTTATGGGCCGGGACGGCGCATGAACACTGAAGCTTTCTTT	CASSYGPGRRMNTEAFF
-	TRBV25-1	TRBJ2-7	many	TGTGCCAGCAGTGAAGACTGGTCGTACCCCTACGAGCAGTACTTC	CASSEDWSYPYEQYF